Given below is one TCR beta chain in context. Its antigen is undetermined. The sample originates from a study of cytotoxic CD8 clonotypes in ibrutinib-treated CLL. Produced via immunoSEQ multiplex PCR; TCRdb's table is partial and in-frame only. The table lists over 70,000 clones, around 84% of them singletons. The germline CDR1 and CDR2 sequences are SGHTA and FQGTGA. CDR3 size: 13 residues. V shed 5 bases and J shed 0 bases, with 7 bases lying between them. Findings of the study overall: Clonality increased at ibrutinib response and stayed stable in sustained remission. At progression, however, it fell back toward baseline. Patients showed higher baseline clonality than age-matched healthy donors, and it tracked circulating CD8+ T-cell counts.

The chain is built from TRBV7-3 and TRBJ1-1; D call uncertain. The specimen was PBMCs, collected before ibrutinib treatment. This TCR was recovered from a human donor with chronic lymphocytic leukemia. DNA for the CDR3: TGTGCCAGCAGCCCCGGGATGAACACTGAAGCTTTCTTT. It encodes CASSPGMNTEAFF.